This TCR beta chain was sequenced for a study of blood T cell repertoires in COVID-19. Study information: Sites across the United States, Italy and Spain contributed samples from acute and convalescent COVID-19. PBMCs, B-cell-depleted T cells, or T cells were the source of the cDNA or gDNA that made up the material.

Original handling: How many nucleated cells were present was estimated from reference gene primer amplification. Assay used: immunoSEQ multiplex PCR; TCRdb lists only in-frame clones, some missing. That table furnishes V, J and clone size, whereas the DNA furnished D and trimming. Among tens of thousands of clones listed, approximately 84% were seen once. The TCR originated in a human donor with active or convalescent COVID-19. The donor label of this sample is uncertain. Sequencing was carried out using peripheral blood.

CDR3 in DNA: TGTGCCACCCTGACCCCTGGGACAGGGGGTTATGGCTACACCTTC. Encoded protein: CATLTPGTGGYGYTF. The chain is built from TRBV27 and TRBJ1-2; 11 nucleotides align to TRBD1. Germline V gene sequence: CDR1 MNHEY, CDR2 SMNVEV (reference sequence). CDR3 length: 15 residues. Trimming cost V 10 bases and J 5 bases; bases outside gene matches: 12.